Here is one T cell receptor (beta chain) with its context. As yet, its antigen is unknown. The data belong to a study of cytomegalovirus exposure and HLA in healthy donors. Findings and caveats of the study: Three CMV-associated chains proved CMV antigen-specific in vitro. Among TCR beta chains, those listed as cytomegalovirus-associated numbered roughly 150.

Trimming took off 3 bases at V and 2 bases at J, with 8 bases between the two ends. Looked up from germline, CDR1 is SNHLY and CDR2 is FYNNEI. CDR3 length: 13 amino acids. The donors were part of the validation cohort of 120 subjects. That cohort was separate from the first cohort, which comprised several hundred subjects. The protocol was immunoSEQ multiplex PCR, while the TCRdb copy is restricted to in-frame clones and leaves out a portion. The sample includes 100,000 to 150,000 clones, 89% of them seen just once. The rearrangement links TRBV2 to TRBJ2-7; no clear D. The receptor was isolated from a woman younger than 30 in good health and CMV-seronegative. The specimen sequenced was PBMCs. CDR3 DNA: TGTGCCAGCAGTGACGATAGAGCCTACGAGCAGTACTTC. Protein sequence: CASSDDRAYEQYF.